Listed here are 20 T cell receptor beta chains from one sample, sequenced in a study of cytomegalovirus exposure and HLA in healthy donors. Both 60 Vbeta primers and 13 Jbeta primers went into the PCR. The protocol was immunoSEQ multiplex PCR, while the TCRdb copy is restricted to in-frame clones and leaves out a portion. The data show 150,000 to 200,000 clones, roughly 80% seen once. Specimen: PBMCs. These receptors originate from a woman aged 18-29 years in good health and CMV-seronegative.

This clone was detected only once. The chain recombines TRBV5-1 with TRBJ2-7; TRBD1 is a possible D gene (6 bases). V was shortened by 4 bases and J by 2 bases, with 16 bases between the two germline ends. There are 15 residues in the CDR3. Germline V gene lookup returns CDR1 SGHRS and CDR2 YFSETQ. The CDR3 nucleotides read TGCGCCAGCAGCCCCCCAGGGGAAAAGACCTACGAGCAGTACGTC. It codes for CASSPPGEKTYEQYV.

The chain links TRBV7-9 to TRBJ1-3; D possibly corresponds to TRBD1 (5 bases). This CDR3 comprises 12 residues. Per germline, CDR1 SEHNR and CDR2 FQNEAQ (reference sequence). Trimming pared 5 bases from V and 4 bases from J, leaving 6 bases between. This chain's CDR3 is CASSRQGNTIYF. In DNA form, the CDR3 reads TGTGCCAGCAGCCGACAGGGAAACACCATATATTTT.

The V call is TRBV18, the J call TRBJ1-5, with 9 bases fitting TRBD1. The CDR3 length is 14 residues. Unmatched junction bases numbered 2, after V lost 4 bases and J lost 4 bases. The V gene's germline CDR1 is KGHSH and CDR2 LQKENI. The CDR3 bases are TGTGCCAGCTCACTACAGGGGGCTAATCAGCCCCAGCATTTT. It is translated as CASSLQGANQPQHF.

The rearrangement joins TRBV2 to TRBJ2-3, with 11 bases that match TRBD2. In germline, CDR1 is SNHLY, CDR2 FYNNEI. V trimming: 8 bases; J trimming: 8 bases; junction bases outside the gene matches: 12. This CDR3 has 15 residues. CDR3 loop: CASPGTSGPIGTQYF. The CDR3 DNA reads TGTGCCAGCCCCGGGACTAGCGGTCCTATAGGTACGCAGTATTTT. The full variable domain, its missing parts supplied by reference TRBV2 and TRBJ2-3, is EPEVTQTPSHQVTQMGQEVILRCVPISNHLYFYWYRQILGQKVEFLVSFYNNEISEKSEIFDDQFSVERPDGSNFTLKIRSTKLEDSAMYFCASPGTSGPIGTQYFGPGTRLTVL.

The chain links TRBV28 to TRBJ2-1; D may be TRBD2 (6 bases). Trimming removed 2 bases from V and 6 bases from J, with 14 bases in between. Germline lookup yields CDR1 MDHEN and CDR2 SYDVKM. CDR3 length: 15 amino acids. CDR3 bases: TGTGCCAGCAGTTTAACCCGGGAGCTTGGCAATGAGCAGTTCTTC. This codes for CASSLTRELGNEQFF.

The table lists this clone with a count of one. The chain carries TRBV7-9 and TRBJ2-1, with 8 positions matching TRBD1. This CDR3 is 16 amino acids long. CDR1 is SEHNR and CDR2 is FQNEAQ in the germline V gene (reference sequence). V lost 7 bases and J lost 1; bases outside the gene matches: 9. CDR3 in DNA: TGTGCCAGCACCGCCTGGCGGGACAGGTCCTACAATGAGCAGTTCTTC. This sequence encodes CASTAWRDRSYNEQFF. The full variable domain, completed using reference TRBV7-9 and TRBJ2-1, is DTGVSQNPRHKITKRGQNVTFRCDPISEHNRLYWYRQTLGQGPEFLTYFQNEAQLEKSRLLSDRFSAERPKGSFSTLEIQRTEQGDSAMYLCASTAWRDRSYNEQFFGPGTRLTVL.

This chain connects TRBV27 to TRBJ2-7, with D maybe TRBD1 (6 bases). Deletions cut 5 bases from V and 0 bases from J, with 8 bases between. This CDR3 contains 13 residues. Looked up from germline, CDR1 is MNHEY and CDR2 is SMNVEV (reference sequence). The CDR3 here is CASSPQGSYEQYV. The CDR3 bases are TGTGCCAGCAGTCCACAGGGCTCCTACGAGCAGTACGTC.

The rearrangement links TRBV2 to TRBJ1-2; possible D gene TRBD1, 5 bases. Deletions cut 3 bases from V and 3 bases from J, with 14 bases between. There are 15 residues in the CDR3. Germline V lookup: CDR1 SNHLY, CDR2 FYNNEI. CDR3 nucleotides: TGTGCCAGCAGTGACGTGCGGGGAGGGGACTATGGCTACACCTTC. It yields the protein CASSDVRGGDYGYTF.

This chain uses TRBV5-4 with TRBJ2-1; 8 bases fit TRBD2. The germline CDR1 and CDR2 sequences are SGHNT and YYREEE (reference sequence). Trimming at V came to 0 bases and at J to 8 bases, leaving 10 bases not matched to a gene. The CDR3 runs 16 residues. CDR3 in DNA: TGTGCCAGCAGCTTGGAGAAGCGGGAGATTGTCTATGAGCAGTTCTTC. This translates into CASSLEKREIVYEQFF.

The rearrangement links TRBV15 to TRBJ2-7; 11 nucleotides agree with TRBD1. The V segment lost 2 bases and the J segment 6 bases; nucleotides outside the gene matches: 6. The V gene's germline CDR1 is LNHNV and CDR2 YYDKDF (reference sequence). The CDR3 spans 15 residues. Here the CDR3 DNA reads TGTGCCACCAGCAGACCCTTGGACAGGGGGCGCGAGCAGTACTTC. Translating it yields CATSRPLDRGREQYF.

This clone was recorded only once. One end of the junction does not line up with germline, which may come from a read error. The rearrangement links TRBV7-7 to TRBJ2-3; TRBD2 might be the D (6 bases). Germline CDR1 is SSHAT and CDR2 is FNYEAQ (reference sequence). The CDR3 contains 15 residues. Here the CDR3 reads CASSLTGGIGDTQYF. In DNA form, the CDR3 reads TGTGCTAGCAGCTTAACTGGAGGGATAGGAGATACGCAGTATTTT.

The chain employs TRBV5-1 and TRBJ2-7; 11 bases match TRBD2. This CDR3 spans 14 amino acids. J lost 6 bases, V lost 4 bases, and 6 bases had no gene match. Germline assignment: CDR1 SGHRS and CDR2 YFSETQ. As DNA, the CDR3 is TGCGCCAGCAGCCCAGGGGGACTAGCGGTCGAGCAGTACTTC. Translation: CASSPGGLAVEQYF.

The chain couples TRBV4-2 to TRBJ2-5; 14 positions agree with TRBD2. The CDR3 runs 18 residues. CDR1 and CDR2 (germline): LGHNA, YNFKEQ. The trim removed 4 bases at V and 5 bases at J, leaving 12 bases unmatched. The CDR3 loop reads CASSRLPGTSGSWETQYF. CDR3 bases: TGTGCCAGCAGCCGATTACCCGGGACTAGCGGGAGTTGGGAGACCCAGTACTTC.

The chain recombines TRBV12-5 with TRBJ1-2; D is unclear. The V gene lost 5 bases and the J gene lost 2 bases, with 3 bases spanning the gap. The CDR3 runs 11 residues. Germline V CDR1 and CDR2: LGHNT, FRNRAP. The CDR3 nucleotides are TGTGCTAGTGGTATAAACTATGGCTACACCTTC. This translates into CASGINYGYTF.

The gene calls are TRBV5-4 and TRBJ2-6; 14 nucleotides agree with TRBD2. The V gene end was trimmed by 4 bases and the J gene end by 0 bases; junction bases not matched to a gene: 9. The CDR3 runs to 20 residues. The V gene's germline CDR1 is SGHNT and CDR2 YYREEE (reference sequence). This CDR3 reads CASSSPGLAGVPSGANVLTF. In nucleotides, the CDR3 is TGTGCCAGCAGCAGCCCGGGACTAGCGGGAGTCCCCTCTGGGGCCAACGTCCTGACTTTC.

This clone was detected a few times. For the CDR3, the DNA is TGTGCCAGCAGAACGGGGGATGAAGCTTTCTTT. Translating it yields CASRTGDEAFF. This chain joins TRBV6-6 and TRBJ1-1, with D possibly being TRBD1 (5 bases). Germline V gene data show CDR1 as MNHNY and CDR2 as SVGAGI (reference sequence). The CDR3 length is 11 residues. V was trimmed by 6 bases and J by 7 bases, leaving 9 bases between them.

The chain's CDR3 is CASRAGSSYNEQFF. CDR3 bases: TGTGCCAGCAGGGCGGGGAGCTCCTACAATGAGCAGTTCTTC. The rearrangement joins TRBV19 to TRBJ2-1; a possible D gene is TRBD2 (6 bases). Germline assignment: CDR1 LNHDA and CDR2 SQIVND (reference sequence). Between the trimmed V and J ends, which lost 9 bases and 0 bases, there was a span of 12 bases. CDR3 length: 14 amino acids.

The V and J genes are TRBV5-1 and TRBJ2-2; the D gene is possibly TRBD2 (5 bases). There are 16 residues in the CDR3. V was clipped by 2 bases and J by 6 bases, with 17 bases between them. Germline V lookup: CDR1 SGHRS, CDR2 YFSETQ. The CDR3 DNA sequence: TGCGCCAGCAGCTTTCGAGGGATGACTCGGCCCGGGGAGCTGTTTTTT. It yields the protein CASSFRGMTRPGELFF.

This CDR3 reads CASSLGRVNNEQFF. CDR3 in DNA: TGTGCCAGCAGCTTAGGGCGGGTAAACAATGAGCAGTTCTTC. The chain recombines TRBV7-2 with TRBJ2-1, with D possibly TRBD2 on 5 matching bases. The CDR3 runs to 14 residues. CDR1 is SGHTA, CDR2 FQGNSA, per germline. Trimming cost V 1 base and J 5 bases, with 9 bases left between them.

The chain links TRBV28 to TRBJ2-2; D perhaps matches TRBD2 (6 bases). CDR3 length equals 17 residues. V was shortened by 5 bases and J by 4 bases, with 20 bases between the two germline ends. CDR1 is MDHEN and CDR2 is SYDVKM in the germline V gene. The CDR3 DNA is TGTGCCAGCAGTGGGGGACTTAGAGGGTGGGGCACCGGGGAGCTGTTTTTT. The encoded protein is CASSGGLRGWGTGELFF.